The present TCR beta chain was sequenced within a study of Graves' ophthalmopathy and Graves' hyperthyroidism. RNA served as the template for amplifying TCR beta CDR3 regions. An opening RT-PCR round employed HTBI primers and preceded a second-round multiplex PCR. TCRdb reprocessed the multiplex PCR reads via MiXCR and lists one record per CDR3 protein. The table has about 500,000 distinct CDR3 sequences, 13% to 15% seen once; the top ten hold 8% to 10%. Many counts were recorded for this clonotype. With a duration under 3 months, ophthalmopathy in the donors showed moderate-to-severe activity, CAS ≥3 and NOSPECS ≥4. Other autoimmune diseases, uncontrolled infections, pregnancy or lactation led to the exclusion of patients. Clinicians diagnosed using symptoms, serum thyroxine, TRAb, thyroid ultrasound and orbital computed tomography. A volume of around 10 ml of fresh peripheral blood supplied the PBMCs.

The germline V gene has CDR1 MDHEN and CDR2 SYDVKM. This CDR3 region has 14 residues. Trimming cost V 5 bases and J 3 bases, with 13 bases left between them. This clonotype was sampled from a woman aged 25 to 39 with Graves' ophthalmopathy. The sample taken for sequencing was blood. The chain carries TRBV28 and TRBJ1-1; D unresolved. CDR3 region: CASSISWAHTEAFF. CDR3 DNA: TGTGCCAGCAGTATATCCTGGGCTCACACTGAAGCTTTCTTT.